The present T cell receptor (beta chain) was sequenced within a study of T cells in Graves' hyperthyroidism and ophthalmopathy. Study-wide points: Within blood appeared most thyroid clonotypes that had expanded above 0.001.

This clonotype was recorded at least ten times. Its cognate antigen is unknown. Patients aged 18 to 65 had newly diagnosed hyperthyroidism that had lasted under 2 months. The authors took PBMCs from roughly 9.7 ml fresh peripheral blood. Amplification yielded TCR beta CDR3 regions, with RNA transcripts as the source. The HTBI primer set served for first-round RT-PCR of the TCR CDR3. TCRdb fed the multiplex PCR reads into MiXCR, producing one record per CDR3 protein. The data contain some 460,000 distinct CDR3 sequences, less than 20% of them singletons. The germline V and J ends were trimmed by 3 bases and 8 bases, with 2 bases remaining between them. Germline assignment: CDR1 KGHSH and CDR2 LQKENI. There are 10 residues in the CDR3.

Input material: blood. The receptor was isolated from a woman aged 18-29 years with Graves' hyperthyroidism. The chain carries TRBV18 and TRBJ2-1, with D unclear. CDR3 in amino acids: CASSPDEQFF. CDR3 nucleotide sequence: TGTGCCAGCTCACCGGATGAGCAGTTCTTC.